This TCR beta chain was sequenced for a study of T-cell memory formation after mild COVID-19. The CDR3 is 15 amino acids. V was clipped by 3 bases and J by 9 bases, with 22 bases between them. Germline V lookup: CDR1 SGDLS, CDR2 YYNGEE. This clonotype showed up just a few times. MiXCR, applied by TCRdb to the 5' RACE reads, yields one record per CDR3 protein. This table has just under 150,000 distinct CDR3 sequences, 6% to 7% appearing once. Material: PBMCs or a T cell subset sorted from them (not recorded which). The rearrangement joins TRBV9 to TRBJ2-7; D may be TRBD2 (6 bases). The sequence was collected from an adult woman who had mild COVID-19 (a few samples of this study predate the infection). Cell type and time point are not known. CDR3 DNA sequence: TGTGCCAGCAGCGCGACGGGAGCGGAGGGGTATCGGCAGTACTTC. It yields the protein CASSATGAEGYRQYF.